The 32 T cell receptor beta chains reported below all come from one sample, sequenced in a study of blood T cell repertoires in COVID-19. Here immunoSEQ multiplex PCR was the method, and the copy in TCRdb shows in-frame clones only, minus some. Of about 200,000 clones detected, about 85% appear once; the ten largest clones hold roughly a tenth. The sample consisted of peripheral blood. The receptors were sampled from a woman in her forties or fifties with COVID-19, enrolled during active disease.

This sequence joins TRBV11-3 and TRBJ2-2; no definite D call. Germline lookup yields CDR1 SGHNT and CDR2 YENEEA. V was trimmed by 3 bases and J by 5 bases, leaving 16 bases between them. The CDR3 contains 16 residues. CDR3 DNA: TGTGCCAGCAGCTTCACGTTGGCCGGGTGGACCGGGGAGCTGTTTTTT. It yields the protein CASSFTLAGWTGELFF.

This sequence joins TRBV28 and TRBJ1-2; no clear D gene. This CDR3 is built from 14 residues. The V gene lost 8 bases and the J gene lost 10 bases, with 23 bases spanning the gap. The V gene's germline CDR1 is MDHEN and CDR2 SYDVKM. This chain's CDR3 is CASSRGGRSIDYTF. In DNA form, the CDR3 reads TGTGCCAGCTCCAGAGGAGGCAGGTCGATTGACTACACCTTC.

This clone showed up just a few times. The chain uses TRBV4-1 and TRBJ1-6, with unresolved D. The CDR3 is made up of 14 amino acids. The germline gives CDR1 MGHRA, CDR2 YSYEKL. Trimming took off 5 bases at V and 0 bases at J, with 5 bases between the two ends. The chain's CDR3 is CASSSSSYNSPLHF. For the CDR3, the DNA is TGCGCCAGCAGCTCGAGCTCCTATAATTCACCCCTCCACTTT.

V usage is TRBV2 and J usage is TRBJ1-5, with D uncertain. Germline CDR1 and CDR2: SNHLY and FYNNEI. Trimming removed 8 bases at V and 7 bases at J, with 12 bases between. This CDR3 contains 12 residues. The CDR3 bases are TGTGCCAGCCGGAGAGGTGGACAGCCCCAGCATTTT. Protein product: CASRRGGQPQHF.

CDR3: CASTRTGSPLHF. The CDR3 bases are TGTGCCAGCACTAGGACAGGGTCACCCCTCCACTTT. The V gene is TRBV6-4, the J gene TRBJ1-6; 8 bases agree with TRBD1. CDR3 length: 12 amino acids. Unmatched junction bases numbered 3, after V lost 7 bases and J lost 10 bases. Looked up from germline, CDR1 is MRHNA and CDR2 is SNTAGT.

This rearrangement joins TRBV2 to TRBJ2-3; 8 nucleotides line up with TRBD2. The CDR3 length is 13 residues. Germline trimming cut 8 bases from V and 4 bases from J; bases unmatched to any gene: 5. The germline V gene has CDR1 SNHLY and CDR2 FYNNEI. CDR3 bases: TGTGCCAGCGAGGACGGGGGGGCAGATACGCAGTATTTT. Its translation: CASEDGGADTQYF.

V is TRBV3-1 (or the pseudogene TRBV3-2) and J is TRBJ2-3, with D uncertain. V was cut by 4 bases and J by 5 bases, with 7 bases left in between. CDR3 length equals 12 residues. Germline-derived CDR1 and CDR2 are LGHDT and YNNKEL (reference sequence). The CDR3 region has the DNA TGTGCCAGCAGCCTTAGAGGAGATACGCAGTATTTT. This translates into CASSLRGDTQYF.

The sample holds a few counts of this clone. The chain employs TRBV27 and TRBJ2-2; a weak D match, TRBD1 (6 bases). The ends were cut back, 7 bases at V and 5 bases at J, with 17 bases in the middle. Germline V gives CDR1 MNHEY, CDR2 SMNVEV (reference sequence). CDR3 length: 15 residues. The CDR3 DNA reads as TGTGCCAGCACCCCCGGGACATACAATACCGGGGAGCTGTTTTTT. Protein product: CASTPGTYNTGELFF.

The chain recombines TRBV4-1 with TRBJ1-1; D perhaps matches TRBD1 (6 bases). V was pared by 5 bases and J by 1 base, with 11 bases between. CDR3 length: 14 residues. CDR1 MGHRA and CDR2 YSYEKL come from the germline V gene. CDR3 nucleotide sequence: TGCGCCAGCAGCTTCATAGGGGGGAACACTGAAGCTTTCTTT. Amino acid sequence: CASSFIGGNTEAFF.

This clone was seen a few times. This chain links TRBV6-2 or TRBV6-3 with TRBJ2-2, with D perhaps matching TRBD2 (5 bases). V lost 5 bases and J 5 bases, leaving 15 bases between the germline ends. CDR1 MNHEY and CDR2 SVGEGT come from the germline V gene. The length of the CDR3 is 15 residues. CDR3 nucleotide sequence: TGTGCCAGCAGTCCCCGGGCGGGCCCAACCGGGGAGCTGTTTTTT. This codes for CASSPRAGPTGELFF.

This chain joins TRBV24-1 and TRBJ2-3; tentative D call: TRBD1 (6 bases). This CDR3 is 16 amino acids long. Trimming pared 1 base from V and 0 bases from J, leaving 10 bases between. Germline-derived CDR1 and CDR2 are KGHDR and SFDVKD. Here the CDR3 reads CATSDLQDSSTDTQYF. CDR3 DNA: TGTGCCACCAGTGATTTACAGGACAGTAGCACAGATACGCAGTATTTT.

The chain is built from TRBV6-5 and TRBJ2-7; the D is unclear. Germline V CDR1 and CDR2: MNHEY, SVGAGI. This CDR3 comprises 14 residues. Trimming pared 6 bases from V and 2 bases from J, leaving 14 bases between. This CDR3 reads CASRQTEITYEQYV. The CDR3 bases are TGTGCCAGCAGGCAAACTGAAATCACCTACGAGCAGTACGTC.

This clone appeared a single time. The CDR3 DNA follows: TGTGCCTGGAGTGCGGCAGGTAGCGTCACCGGGGAGCTGTTTTTT. This encodes CAWSAAGSVTGELFF. V is TRBV30 and J is TRBJ2-2, with a weak D call TRBD2 (5 bases). This CDR3 is 15 amino acids long. V was pared by 1 base and J by 4 bases, with 13 bases between. The germline V gene encodes CDR1 GTSNPN and CDR2 SVGIG (reference sequence).

V gene TRBV27 combines with J gene TRBJ1-6; D perhaps matches TRBD1 (5 bases). V lost 4 bases and J lost 7, with 14 bases in between. CDR1 and CDR2 from the germline V gene are MNHEY and SMNVEV (reference sequence). The CDR3 has 15 amino acids. The DNA of the CDR3 is TGTGCCAGCAGTTCACAGGCATTGGGGAATTCACCCCTCCACTTT. Translated: CASSSQALGNSPLHF.

The rearrangement uses TRBV13 and TRBJ2-1, with 9 positions matching TRBD2. V shed 2 bases, J shed 7 bases, and the junction held 6 bases outside the gene matches. Per the germline V gene, CDR1 is PRHDT and CDR2 is FYEKMQ (reference sequence). The CDR3 runs to 15 residues. Here the CDR3 reads CASSLSGLASNEQFF. The CDR3 bases are TGTGCCAGCAGCTTAAGTGGACTAGCGTCGAATGAGCAGTTCTTC.

This sequence joins TRBV11-2 and TRBJ2-3, with D possibly being TRBD2 (7 bases). Germline values: CDR1 SGHAT, CDR2 FQNNGV. This CDR3 region has 16 residues. Between the trimmed V and J ends, which lost 5 bases and 4 bases, there was a span of 19 bases. CDR3 sequence (DNA): TGTGCCAGCAGCGCTGACGGGGGGCGCAGGGCAGATACGCAGTATTTT. Protein: CASSADGGRRADTQYF.

This chain uses TRBV7-6 with TRBJ2-7; 14 bases agree with TRBD2. The length of the CDR3 is 17 residues. From germline, CDR1 is SGHVS and CDR2 FNYEAQ. V shed 4 bases, J shed 6 bases, and the junction held 11 bases outside the gene matches. CDR3 sequence (DNA): TGTGCCAGCAGCTCCTCTGCGCGACTAGCGGGGGGGCGCGAGCAGTACTTC. Its protein product is CASSSSARLAGGREQYF.

The chain employs TRBV11-3 and TRBJ2-7; a weak D match, TRBD2 (6 bases). Germline V gives CDR1 SGHNT, CDR2 YENEEA. The germline V and J ends were trimmed by 4 bases and 1 base, with 11 bases remaining between them. This CDR3 contains 14 residues. The CDR3 here is CASSSMGLSYEQYF. As DNA, the CDR3 is TGTGCCAGCAGCTCTATGGGACTTTCCTACGAGCAGTACTTC.

The V and J genes are TRBV5-5 and TRBJ2-3; D perhaps matches TRBD1 (7 bases). Germline lookup yields CDR1 SGHKS and CDR2 YYEKEE (reference sequence). V was shortened by 0 bases and J by 2 bases, with 16 bases between the two germline ends. The CDR3 length is 17 residues. CDR3 sequence: CASSLGPGGGHTDTQYF. CDR3 DNA sequence: TGTGCCAGCAGCTTGGGGCCAGGGGGAGGACACACAGATACGCAGTATTTT. The entire variable domain, with the rest obtained from reference TRBV5-5 and TRBJ2-3, is as follows: DAGVTQSPTHLIKTRGQQVTLRCSPISGHKSVSWYQQVLGQGPQFIFQYYEKEERGRGNFPDRFSARQFPNYSSELNVNALLLGDSALYLCASSLGPGGGHTDTQYFGPGTRLTVL.

In this sample, this clone turned up a few times. This chain links TRBV7-2 with TRBJ1-2; unclear D gene. Deletions cut 2 bases from V and 8 bases from J, with 15 bases between. This CDR3 is 14 amino acids long. Germline CDR1 is SGHTA and CDR2 is FQGNSA. The CDR3 loop is CASSLQVPQRGYTF. The CDR3 DNA reads as TGTGCCAGCAGCTTACAGGTCCCCCAACGCGGCTACACCTTC.

This clone was observed once. This chain joins TRBV27 and TRBJ2-7, with 9 bases matching TRBD1. Germline trimming cut 5 bases from V and 5 bases from J; bases unmatched to any gene: 7. From germline, CDR1 is MNHEY and CDR2 SMNVEV (reference sequence). This CDR3 is built from 14 residues. Here the CDR3 reads CASSPDRGHHEQYV. CDR3 nucleotide sequence: TGTGCCAGCAGTCCGGACAGGGGTCACCACGAGCAGTACGTC.

The chain's CDR3 is CASSQKGQGDSPLHF. As DNA, the CDR3 is TGTGCCAGCAGCCAAAAGGGACAGGGTGACTCACCCCTCCACTTT. The chain carries TRBV3-1 (or the pseudogene TRBV3-2) and TRBJ1-6, with TRBD1 matching over 9 bases. Trimming took 2 bases from V and 10 from J; bases not matched to a gene: 6. The CDR3 sequence is 15 residues long. Germline V gives CDR1 LGHDT, CDR2 YNNKEL (reference sequence).

The chain combines TRBV5-1 with TRBJ2-1; no clear D gene. With 0 bases removed from V and 6 bases from J, the gap between germline ends came to 7 bases. Germline V CDR1 and CDR2: SGHRS, YFSETQ. The CDR3 is 13 amino acids. The CDR3 is CASSLVDFNEQFF. CDR3 coding DNA: TGCGCCAGCAGCTTGGTTGACTTCAATGAGCAGTTCTTC.

The chain uses TRBV7-2 and TRBJ1-3; 10 nucleotides line up with TRBD1. The CDR3 is made up of 17 amino acids. The V and J ends lost 1 base and 0 bases, in that order; junction bases with no gene match: 3. CDR1 is SGHTA, CDR2 FQGNSA, per germline. CDR3: CASSLDGTGVSGNTIYF. CDR3 nucleotide sequence: TGTGCCAGCAGCTTAGATGGGACAGGGGTCTCTGGAAACACCATATATTTT. The entire variable domain, with the rest obtained from reference TRBV7-2 and TRBJ1-3, is as follows: GAGVSQSPSNKVTEKGKDVELRCDPISGHTALYWYRQSLGQGLEFLIYFQGNSAPDKSGLPSDRFSAERTGGSVSTLTIQRTQQEDSAVYLCASSLDGTGVSGNTIYFGEGSWLTVV.

This chain uses TRBV19 with TRBJ1-5, with 11 positions matching TRBD1. Trimming took 2 bases from V and 4 from J; bases not matched to a gene: 1. The CDR3 is 15 amino acids. CDR1 is LNHDA, CDR2 SQIVND, per germline (reference sequence). The CDR3 loop reads CASSIRDRGNQPQHF. DNA for the CDR3: TGTGCCAGTAGTATAAGGGACAGGGGGAATCAGCCCCAGCATTTT.

This chain's CDR3 is CASSKSAPSPKYREHSTNTEAFF. The DNA of the CDR3 is TGTGCCAGCAGCAAAAGCGCCCCAAGTCCGAAGTATAGGGAGCATTCCACGAACACTGAAGCTTTCTTT. V and J are TRBV21-1 and TRBJ1-1. TRBV21-1 represents a pseudogene. The CDR3 is 23 amino acids.

The chain carries TRBV3-1 (or the pseudogene TRBV3-2) and TRBJ2-3, with D possibly matching TRBD2 (7 bases). V dropped 1 base and J dropped 15 bases, with 26 bases sitting between them. Per the germline V gene, CDR1 is LGHDT and CDR2 is YNNKEL (reference sequence). The CDR3 loop spans 16 amino acids. CDR3: CASSQGLRAGAQKEYF. CDR3 in DNA: TGTGCCAGCAGCCAAGGGCTCCGGGCGGGGGCACAAAAAGAATATTTT.

To note about this clone: At the DNA level, this CDR3 is encoded by other sequences in the same sample as well. The CDR3 here is CASSQDRVTEAFF. CDR3 DNA: TGTGCCAGCAGCCAGGACAGGGTCACTGAAGCTTTCTTT. The chain links TRBV3-1 (or the pseudogene TRBV3-2) to TRBJ1-1; 8 bases line up with TRBD1. CDR3 length: 13 residues. With V trimmed by 3 bases and J by 4 bases, 1 base remained unmatched. Germline V gene sequence: CDR1 LGHDT, CDR2 YNNKEL (reference sequence).

This chain links TRBV4-1 with TRBJ1-6, with D possibly TRBD1 on 6 matching bases. Germline lookup yields CDR1 MGHRA and CDR2 YSYEKL. The V end was cut by 7 bases, the J end by 6 bases, with 19 bases between. The CDR3 has 16 residues. CDR3 DNA: TGCGCCAGCAAATCTATAACAGGGTCCCTTAATTCACCCCTCCACTTT. Protein product: CASKSITGSLNSPLHF.

This sequence joins TRBV6-5 and TRBJ1-2, with 9 bases lining up with TRBD1. In germline, CDR1 is MNHEY, CDR2 SVGAGI. The CDR3 spans 15 residues. V lost 2 bases to trimming and J lost 1 base; unmatched junction nucleotides: 2. The CDR3 DNA is TGTGCCAGCAGTTACGCGGGACAGGGTAACTATGGCTACACCTTC. Translated, it gives CASSYAGQGNYGYTF.

The V call is TRBV5-1, the J call TRBJ1-2, with D possibly TRBD1 on 5 matching bases. Germline lookup yields CDR1 SGHRS and CDR2 YFSETQ. Deletions cut 2 bases from V and 3 bases from J, with 14 bases between. CDR3 size: 15 residues. The CDR3 spells CASSLKGAFDYGYTF. The CDR3 coding sequence is TGCGCCAGCAGCTTAAAAGGGGCTTTCGACTATGGCTACACCTTC. Full variable domain (missing parts from reference TRBV5-1 and TRBJ1-2): KAGVTQTPRYLIKTRGQQVTLSCSPISGHRSVSWYQQTPGQGLQFLFEYFSETQRNKGNFPGRFSGRQFSNSRSEMNVSTLELGDSALYLCASSLKGAFDYGYTFGSGTRLTVV.

The chain recombines TRBV7-9 with TRBJ1-1, with 7 bases identical to TRBD1. The germline V gene encodes CDR1 SEHNR and CDR2 FQNEAQ (reference sequence). This CDR3 contains 13 residues. V lost 7 bases, J lost 5 bases, and 7 bases stayed unmatched. CDR3 DNA sequence: TGTGCCAGCATGGAGGGGGCGGGGACTGAAGCTTTCTTT. Its translation: CASMEGAGTEAFF.